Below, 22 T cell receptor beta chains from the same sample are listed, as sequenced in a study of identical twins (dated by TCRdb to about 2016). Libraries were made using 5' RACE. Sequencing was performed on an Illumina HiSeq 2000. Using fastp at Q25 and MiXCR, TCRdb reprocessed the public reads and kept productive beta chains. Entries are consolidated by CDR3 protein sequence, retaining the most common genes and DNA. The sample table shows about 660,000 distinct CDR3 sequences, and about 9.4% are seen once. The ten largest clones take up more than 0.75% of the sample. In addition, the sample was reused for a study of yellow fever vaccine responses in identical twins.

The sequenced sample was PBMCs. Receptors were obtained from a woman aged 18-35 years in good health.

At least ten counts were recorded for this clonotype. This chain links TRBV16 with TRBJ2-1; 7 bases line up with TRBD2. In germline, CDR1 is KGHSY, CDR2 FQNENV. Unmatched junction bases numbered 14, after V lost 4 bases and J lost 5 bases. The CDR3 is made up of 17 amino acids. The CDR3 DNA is TGTGCCAGCAGCCTGCTCTTCTCTAGCGGAGCCAACAATGAGCAGTTCTTC. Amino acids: CASSLLFSSGANNEQFF.

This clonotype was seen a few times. The CDR3 sequence is CASSSPGGSGANVLTF. CDR3 DNA: TGTGCCAGCAGTTCCCCAGGGGGCTCTGGGGCCAACGTCCTGACTTTC. This chain connects TRBV28 to TRBJ2-6; 7 positions match TRBD1. The CDR3 totals 16 residues. Trimming took 4 bases from V and 0 from J; bases not matched to a gene: 3. CDR1 is MDHEN and CDR2 is SYDVKM in the germline V gene.

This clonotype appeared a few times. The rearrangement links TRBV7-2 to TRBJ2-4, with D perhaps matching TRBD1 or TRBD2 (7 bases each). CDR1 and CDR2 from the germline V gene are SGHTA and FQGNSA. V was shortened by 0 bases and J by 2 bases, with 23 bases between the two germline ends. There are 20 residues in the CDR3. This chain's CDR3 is CASSLARSFRGRVTKNIQYF. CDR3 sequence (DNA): TGTGCCAGCAGCTTAGCGCGTTCCTTCAGGGGGAGGGTGACCAAAAACATTCAGTACTTC.

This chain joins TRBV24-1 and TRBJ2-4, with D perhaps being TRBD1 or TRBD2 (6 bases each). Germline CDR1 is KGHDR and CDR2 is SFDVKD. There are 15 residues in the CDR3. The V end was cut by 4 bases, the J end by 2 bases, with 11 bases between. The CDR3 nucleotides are TGTGCCACCAGTGAAGGGGGAGGCACCAAAAACATTCAGTACTTC. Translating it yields CATSEGGGTKNIQYF.

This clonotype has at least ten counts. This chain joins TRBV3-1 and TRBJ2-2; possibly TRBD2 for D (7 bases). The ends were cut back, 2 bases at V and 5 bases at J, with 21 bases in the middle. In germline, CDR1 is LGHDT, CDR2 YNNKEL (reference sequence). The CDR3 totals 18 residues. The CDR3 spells CASSQREGLQGRTGELFF. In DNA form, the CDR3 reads TGTGCCAGCAGCCAAAGGGAGGGGCTACAGGGTCGGACCGGGGAGCTGTTTTTT. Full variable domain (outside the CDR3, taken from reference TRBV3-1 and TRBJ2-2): DTAVSQTPKYLVTQMGNDKSIKCEQNLGHDTMYWYKQDSKKFLKIMFSYNNKELIINETVPNRFSPKSPDKAHLNLHINSLELGDSAVYFCASSQREGLQGRTGELFFGEGSRLTVL.

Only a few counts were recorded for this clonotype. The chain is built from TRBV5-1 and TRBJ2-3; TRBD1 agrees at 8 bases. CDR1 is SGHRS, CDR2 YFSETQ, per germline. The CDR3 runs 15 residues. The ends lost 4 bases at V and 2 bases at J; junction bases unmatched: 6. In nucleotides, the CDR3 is TGCGCCAGCAGCCCGGGGGACAGGACCACAGATACGCAGTATTTT. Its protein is CASSPGDRTTDTQYF.

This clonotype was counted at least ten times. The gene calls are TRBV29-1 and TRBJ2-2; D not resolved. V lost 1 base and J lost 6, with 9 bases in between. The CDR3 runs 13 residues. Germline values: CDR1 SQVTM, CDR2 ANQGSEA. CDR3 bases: TGCAGCGTTGAAGGGGCAGTCCCCGGGGAGCTGTTTTTT. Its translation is CSVEGAVPGELFF.

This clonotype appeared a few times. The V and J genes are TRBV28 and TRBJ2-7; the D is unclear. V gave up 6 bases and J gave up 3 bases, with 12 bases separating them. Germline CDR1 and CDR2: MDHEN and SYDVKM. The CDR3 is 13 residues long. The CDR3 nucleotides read TGTGCCAGCAGGATAAGGGATAGCTACGAGCAGTACTTC. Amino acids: CASRIRDSYEQYF.

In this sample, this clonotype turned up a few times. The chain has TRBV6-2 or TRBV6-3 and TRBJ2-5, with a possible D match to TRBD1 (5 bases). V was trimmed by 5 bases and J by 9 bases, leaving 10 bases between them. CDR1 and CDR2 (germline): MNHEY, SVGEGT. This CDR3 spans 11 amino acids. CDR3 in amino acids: CASSPGSAQYF. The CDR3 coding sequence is TGTGCCAGCAGTCCAGGGTCAGCCCAGTACTTC.

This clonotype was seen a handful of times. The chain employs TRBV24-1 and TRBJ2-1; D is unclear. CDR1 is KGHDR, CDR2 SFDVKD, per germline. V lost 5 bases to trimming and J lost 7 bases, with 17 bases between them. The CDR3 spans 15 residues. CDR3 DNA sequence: TGTGCCACCAGTGTTCCAGTTGGTCTGAGTAATGAGCAGTTCTTC. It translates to CATSVPVGLSNEQFF.

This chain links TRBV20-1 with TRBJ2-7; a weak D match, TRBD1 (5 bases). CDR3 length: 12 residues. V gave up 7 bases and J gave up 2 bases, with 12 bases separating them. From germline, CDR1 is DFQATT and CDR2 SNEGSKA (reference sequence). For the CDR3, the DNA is TGCAGTGTTCATCAGGGAACCTACGAGCAGTACTTC. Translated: CSVHQGTYEQYF.

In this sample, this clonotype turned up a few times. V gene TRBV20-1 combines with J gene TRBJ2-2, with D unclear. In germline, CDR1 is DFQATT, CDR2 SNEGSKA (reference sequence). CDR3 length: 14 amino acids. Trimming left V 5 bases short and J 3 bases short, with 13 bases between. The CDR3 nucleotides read TGCAGTGCTTCCAAAATCGTCCACACCGGGGAGCTGTTTTTT. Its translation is CSASKIVHTGELFF.

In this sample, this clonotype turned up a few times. CDR3 in amino acids: CASSLSPSGKGGPGELFF. The CDR3 DNA reads as TGTGCCAGCAGTTTATCTCCTAGCGGGAAGGGGGGGCCCGGGGAGCTGTTTTTT. The rearrangement uses TRBV27 and TRBJ2-2; TRBD2 matches at 9 bases. J gave up 6 bases and V 0 bases, and 11 bases lay outside the gene matches. Germline lookup yields CDR1 MNHEY and CDR2 SMNVEV (reference sequence). The CDR3 has 18 amino acids.

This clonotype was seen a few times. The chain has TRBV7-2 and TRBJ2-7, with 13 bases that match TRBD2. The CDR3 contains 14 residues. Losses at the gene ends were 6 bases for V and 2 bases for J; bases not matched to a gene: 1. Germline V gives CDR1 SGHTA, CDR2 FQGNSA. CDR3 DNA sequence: TGTGCCAGCAGGACTAGCGGGGGGCCCTACGAGCAGTACTTC. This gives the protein CASRTSGGPYEQYF.

CDR3 bases: TGTGCCTCCTTCCCACAGGGTTCCGCAGATACGCAGTATTTT. This encodes CASFPQGSADTQYF. The V call is TRBV30, the J call TRBJ2-3, with a tentative D call TRBD1 (6 bases). The germline CDR1 and CDR2 sequences are GTSNPN and SVGIG (reference sequence). CDR3 length: 14 amino acids. V lost 7 bases and J lost 4, with 18 bases in between. Full variable domain (rest looked up from reference TRBV30 and TRBJ2-3): SQTIHQWPATLVQPVGSPLSLECTVEGTSNPNLYWYRQAAGRGLQLLFYSVGIGQISSEVPQNLSASRPQDRQFILSSKKLLLSDSGFYLCASFPQGSADTQYFGPGTRLTVL.

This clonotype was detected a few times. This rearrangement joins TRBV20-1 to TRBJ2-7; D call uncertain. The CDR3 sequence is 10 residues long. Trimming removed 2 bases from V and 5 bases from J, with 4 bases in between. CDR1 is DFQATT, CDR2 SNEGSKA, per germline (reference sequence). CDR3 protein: CSARQDEQYF. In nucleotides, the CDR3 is TGCAGTGCTAGACAGGACGAGCAGTACTTC.

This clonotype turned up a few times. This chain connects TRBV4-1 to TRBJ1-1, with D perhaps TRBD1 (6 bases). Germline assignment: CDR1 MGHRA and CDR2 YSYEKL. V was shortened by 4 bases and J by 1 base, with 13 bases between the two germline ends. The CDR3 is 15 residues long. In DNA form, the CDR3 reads TGCGCCAGCAGCCCATCACAGGGTGAGAACACTGAAGCTTTCTTT. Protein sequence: CASSPSQGENTEAFF.

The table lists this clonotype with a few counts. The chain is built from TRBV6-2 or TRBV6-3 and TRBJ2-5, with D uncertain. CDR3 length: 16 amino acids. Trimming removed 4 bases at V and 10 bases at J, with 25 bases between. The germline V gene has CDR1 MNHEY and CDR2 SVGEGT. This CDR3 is CASSSTTLVGPEFQYF. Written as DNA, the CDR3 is TGTGCCAGCAGTTCCACAACCTTAGTGGGTCCAGAGTTCCAGTACTTC.

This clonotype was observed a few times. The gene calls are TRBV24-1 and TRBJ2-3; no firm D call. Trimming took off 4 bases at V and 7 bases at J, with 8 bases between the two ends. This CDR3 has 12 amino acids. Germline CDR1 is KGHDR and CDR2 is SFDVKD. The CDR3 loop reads CATSDLLYTQYF. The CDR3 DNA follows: TGTGCCACCAGTGACCTTCTGTATACGCAGTATTTT.

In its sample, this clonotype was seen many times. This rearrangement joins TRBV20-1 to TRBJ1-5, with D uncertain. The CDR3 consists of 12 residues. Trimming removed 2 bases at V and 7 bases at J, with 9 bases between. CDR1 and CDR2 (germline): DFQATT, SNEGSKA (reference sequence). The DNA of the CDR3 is TGCAGTGCTAGACAAGATGGACAGCCCCAGCATTTT. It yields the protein CSARQDGQPQHF.

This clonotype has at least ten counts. The CDR3 DNA is TGTGCCAGCAGCCTCGGACTAGCGGGGGTCTACAATGAGCAGTTCTTC. Its translation is CASSLGLAGVYNEQFF. The chain uses TRBV7-8 and TRBJ2-1; 13 bases agree with TRBD2. Germline assignment: CDR1 SGHVS and CDR2 FQNEAQ. V trimming: 5 bases; J trimming: 3 bases; junction bases outside the gene matches: 4. This CDR3 comprises 16 residues.

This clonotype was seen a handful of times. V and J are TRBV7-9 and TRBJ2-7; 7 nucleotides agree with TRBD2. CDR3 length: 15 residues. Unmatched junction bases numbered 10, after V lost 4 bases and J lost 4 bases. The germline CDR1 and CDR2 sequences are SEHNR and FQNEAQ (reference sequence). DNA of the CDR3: TGTGCCAGCAGCTCTCCCGGGGAGGGGCGGTACGAGCAGTACTTC. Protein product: CASSSPGEGRYEQYF.